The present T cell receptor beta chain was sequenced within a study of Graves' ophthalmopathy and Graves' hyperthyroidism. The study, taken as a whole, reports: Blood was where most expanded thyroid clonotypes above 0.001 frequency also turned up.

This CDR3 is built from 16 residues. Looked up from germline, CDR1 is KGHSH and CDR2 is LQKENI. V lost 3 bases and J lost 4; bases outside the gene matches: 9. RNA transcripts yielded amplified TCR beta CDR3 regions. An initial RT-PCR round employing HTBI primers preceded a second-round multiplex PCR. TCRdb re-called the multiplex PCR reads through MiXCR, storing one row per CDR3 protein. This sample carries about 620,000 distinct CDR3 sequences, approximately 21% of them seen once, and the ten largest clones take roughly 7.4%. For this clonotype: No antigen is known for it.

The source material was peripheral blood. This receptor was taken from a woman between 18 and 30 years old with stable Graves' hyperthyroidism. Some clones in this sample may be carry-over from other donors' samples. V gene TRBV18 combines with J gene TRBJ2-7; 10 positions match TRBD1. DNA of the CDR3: TGTGCCAGCTCACCGAAAGTGGACAGGGGGGGATACGAGCAGTACTTC. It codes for CASSPKVDRGGYEQYF. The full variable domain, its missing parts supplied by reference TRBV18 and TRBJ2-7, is NAGVMQNPRHLVRRRGQEARLRCSPMKGHSHVYWYRQLPEEGLKFMVYLQKENIIDESGMPKERFSAEFPKEGPSILRIQQVVRGDSAAYFCASSPKVDRGGYEQYFGPGTRLTVT.